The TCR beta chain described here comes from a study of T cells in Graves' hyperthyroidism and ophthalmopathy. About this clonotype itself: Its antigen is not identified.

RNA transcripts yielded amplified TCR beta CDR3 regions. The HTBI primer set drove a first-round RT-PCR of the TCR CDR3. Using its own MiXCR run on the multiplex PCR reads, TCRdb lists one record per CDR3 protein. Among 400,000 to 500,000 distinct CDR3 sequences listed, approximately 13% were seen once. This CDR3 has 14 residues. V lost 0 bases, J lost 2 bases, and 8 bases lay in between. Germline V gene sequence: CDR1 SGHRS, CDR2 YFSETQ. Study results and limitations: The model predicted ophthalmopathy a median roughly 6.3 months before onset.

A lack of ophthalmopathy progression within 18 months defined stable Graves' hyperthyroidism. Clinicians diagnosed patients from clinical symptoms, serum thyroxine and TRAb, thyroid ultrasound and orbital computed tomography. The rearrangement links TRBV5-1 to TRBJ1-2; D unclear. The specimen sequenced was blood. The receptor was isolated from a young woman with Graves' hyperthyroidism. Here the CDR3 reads CASSLEPLNYGYTF. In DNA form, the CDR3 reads TGCGCCAGCAGCTTGGAACCCCTAAACTATGGCTACACCTTC.